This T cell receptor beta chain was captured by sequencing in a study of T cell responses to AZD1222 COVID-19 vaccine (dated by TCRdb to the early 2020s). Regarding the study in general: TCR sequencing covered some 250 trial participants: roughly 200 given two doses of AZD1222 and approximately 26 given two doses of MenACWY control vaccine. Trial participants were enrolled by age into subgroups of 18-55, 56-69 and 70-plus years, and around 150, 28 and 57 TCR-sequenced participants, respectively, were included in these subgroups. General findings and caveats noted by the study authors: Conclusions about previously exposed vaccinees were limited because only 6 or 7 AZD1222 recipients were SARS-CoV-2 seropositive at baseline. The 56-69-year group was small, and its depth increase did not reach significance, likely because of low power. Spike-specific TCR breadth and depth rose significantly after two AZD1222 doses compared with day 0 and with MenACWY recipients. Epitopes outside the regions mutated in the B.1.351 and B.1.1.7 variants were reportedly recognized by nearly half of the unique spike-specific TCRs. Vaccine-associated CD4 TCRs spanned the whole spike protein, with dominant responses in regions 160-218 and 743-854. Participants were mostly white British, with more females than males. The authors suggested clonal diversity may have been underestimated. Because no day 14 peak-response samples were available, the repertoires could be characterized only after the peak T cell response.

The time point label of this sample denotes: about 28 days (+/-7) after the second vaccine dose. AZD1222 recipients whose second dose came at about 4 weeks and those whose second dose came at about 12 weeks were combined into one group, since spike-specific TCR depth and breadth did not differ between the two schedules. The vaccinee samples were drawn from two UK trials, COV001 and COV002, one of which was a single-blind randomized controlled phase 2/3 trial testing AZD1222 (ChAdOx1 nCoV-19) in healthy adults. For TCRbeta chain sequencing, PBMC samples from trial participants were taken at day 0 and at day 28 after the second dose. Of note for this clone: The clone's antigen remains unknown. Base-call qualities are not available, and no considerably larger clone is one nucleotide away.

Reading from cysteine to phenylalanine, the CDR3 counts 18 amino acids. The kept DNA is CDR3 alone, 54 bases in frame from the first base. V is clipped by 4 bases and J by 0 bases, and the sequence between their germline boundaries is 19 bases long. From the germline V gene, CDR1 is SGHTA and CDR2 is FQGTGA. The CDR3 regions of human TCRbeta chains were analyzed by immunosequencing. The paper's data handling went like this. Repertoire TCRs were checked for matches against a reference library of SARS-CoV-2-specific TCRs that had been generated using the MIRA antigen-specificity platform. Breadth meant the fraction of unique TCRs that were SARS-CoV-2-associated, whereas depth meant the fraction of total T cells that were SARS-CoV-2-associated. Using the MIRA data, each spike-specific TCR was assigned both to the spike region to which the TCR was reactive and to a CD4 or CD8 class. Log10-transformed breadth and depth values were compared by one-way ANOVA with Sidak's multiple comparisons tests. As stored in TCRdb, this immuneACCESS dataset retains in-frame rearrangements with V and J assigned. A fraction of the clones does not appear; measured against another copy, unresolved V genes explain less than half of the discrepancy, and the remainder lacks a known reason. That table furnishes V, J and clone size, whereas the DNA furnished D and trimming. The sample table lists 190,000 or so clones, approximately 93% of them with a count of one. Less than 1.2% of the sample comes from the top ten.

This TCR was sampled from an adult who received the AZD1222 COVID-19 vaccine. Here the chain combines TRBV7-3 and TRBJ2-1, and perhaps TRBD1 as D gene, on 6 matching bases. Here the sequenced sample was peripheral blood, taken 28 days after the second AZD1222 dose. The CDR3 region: CASSSPGNDRSSYNEQFF. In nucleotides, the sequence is TGTGCCAGCAGCTCCCCAGGGAATGACAGGAGCTCCTACAATGAGCAGTTCTTC.